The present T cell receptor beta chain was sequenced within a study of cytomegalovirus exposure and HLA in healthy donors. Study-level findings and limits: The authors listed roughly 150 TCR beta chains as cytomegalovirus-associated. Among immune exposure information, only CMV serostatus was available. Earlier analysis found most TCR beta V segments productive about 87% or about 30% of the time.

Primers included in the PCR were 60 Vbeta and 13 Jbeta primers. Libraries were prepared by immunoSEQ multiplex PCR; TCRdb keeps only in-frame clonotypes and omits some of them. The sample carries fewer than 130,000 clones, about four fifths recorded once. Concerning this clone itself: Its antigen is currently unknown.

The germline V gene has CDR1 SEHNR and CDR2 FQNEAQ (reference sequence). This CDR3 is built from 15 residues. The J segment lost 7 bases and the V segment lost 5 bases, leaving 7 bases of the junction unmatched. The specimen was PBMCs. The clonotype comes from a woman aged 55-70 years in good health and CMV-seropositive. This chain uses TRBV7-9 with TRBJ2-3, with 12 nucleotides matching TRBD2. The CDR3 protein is CASSPLGLAGNTQYF. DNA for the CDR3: TGTGCCAGCAGCCCTTTAGGACTAGCGGGAAATACGCAGTATTTT.